This TCR beta chain was retrieved from a study of breast tumors, draining lymph nodes, adjacent tissues. Samples came from axillary lymph nodes draining the breast cancer. The study, taken as a whole, reports: Luminal-like breast cancer showed significantly higher tumor–nontumor repertoire similarity than basal-like.

The table lists this clonotype with many counts. The target antigen is unknown. V shed 5 bases and J 9 bases; nucleotides not matched to a gene: 6. The CDR3 has 14 residues. Germline V gene data show CDR1 as MNHEY and CDR2 as SVGAGI. TCRdb independently ran MiXCR on the multiplex PCR reads; one entry per CDR3 protein. The table lists some 150,000 distinct CDR3 sequences, 33% of them singletons. This sequence joins TRBV6-5 and TRBJ1-6; 8 bases fit TRBD1. The source of this sequence is a female donor with breast cancer. Some clones in this sample may be carry-over from other donors' samples. Material: axillary lymph node tissue. The CDR3, as DNA: TGTGCCAGCAGTCCCCCCGACAGGGGTTCACCCCTCCACTTT. Amino acid sequence: CASSPPDRGSPLHF.